This T cell receptor (beta chain) was found in a study of shared clonotypes between healthy human individuals. This clone was detected many times. Its antigen is not identified. Input per replicate PCR of unsorted PBMC was around 0.3 ug DNA, corresponding to 32,000 or so T cell genomes. Generated by immunoSEQ multiplex PCR, the TCRdb table keeps only in-frame clones and is missing some. The sample gives 450,000 to 550,000 clones, approximately 85% of which show up once; roughly 13% is in the top ten. Findings and limits, study-wide: With few donors, the genetic and exposure-history diversity represented was limited.

This TCR was sampled from a woman aged 35 to 49 in good health. Some clones in this sample may be carry-over from other donors' samples. Source material: PBMCs.

The CDR3 nucleotides read TGTGCCAGCAGCAAGGTACCTAACTATGGCTACACCTTC. Translation: CASSKVPNYGYTF. The chain has TRBV28 and TRBJ1-2; D not resolved. This CDR3 is 13 amino acids long. The V and J ends lost 6 bases and 0 bases respectively, with 8 bases between them. Per germline, CDR1 MDHEN and CDR2 SYDVKM.